A single T cell receptor beta chain is shown here with its context. Sequenced by immunoSEQ multiplex PCR; TCRdb stores in-frame clones only, minus some. The profile covers some 270,000 clones, with about 89% appearing a single time and approximately 1.5% taken by the ten largest. This record comes from a study of blood T cell repertoires in COVID-19. Germline V gene sequence: CDR1 SGDLS, CDR2 YYNGEE. V gave up 3 bases and J gave up 3 bases, with 15 bases separating them. The length of the CDR3 is 15 residues. The source material was peripheral blood. V usage is TRBV9 and J usage is TRBJ1-1, with D perhaps TRBD1 (6 bases). The clonotype originates from a woman aged 60-75 years who had recovered from COVID-19. CDR3 sequence reads: CASSAQGTADTEAFF. The CDR3 bases are TGTGCCAGCAGCGCCCAGGGGACGGCGGACACTGAAGCTTTCTTT.